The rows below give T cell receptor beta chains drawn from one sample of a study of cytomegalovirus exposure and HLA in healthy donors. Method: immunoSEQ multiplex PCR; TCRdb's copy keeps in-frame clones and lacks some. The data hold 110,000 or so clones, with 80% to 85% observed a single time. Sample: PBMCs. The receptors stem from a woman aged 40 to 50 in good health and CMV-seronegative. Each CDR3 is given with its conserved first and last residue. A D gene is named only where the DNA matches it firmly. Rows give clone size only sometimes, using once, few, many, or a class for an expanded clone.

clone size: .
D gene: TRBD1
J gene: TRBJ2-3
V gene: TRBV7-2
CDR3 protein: CASSPRTGSDTQYF
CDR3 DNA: TGTGCCAGCAGCCCCCGGACAGGGTCCGATACGCAGTATTTT

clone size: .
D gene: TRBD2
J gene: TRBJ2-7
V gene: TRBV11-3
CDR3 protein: CASSRPGGQKRGTYEQYF
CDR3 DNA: TGTGCCAGCAGCCGCCCGGGGGGGCAGAAGCGGGGAACCTACGAGCAGTACTTC

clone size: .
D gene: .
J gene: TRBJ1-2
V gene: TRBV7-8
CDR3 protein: CASSLEAGDYGYTF
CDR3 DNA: TGTGCCAGCAGCTTAGAGGCAGGGGACTATGGCTACACCTTC

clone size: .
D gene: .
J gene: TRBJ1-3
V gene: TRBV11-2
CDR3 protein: CASSLLRGGQSGNTIYF
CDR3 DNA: TGTGCCAGCAGCTTACTGAGGGGGGGCCAATCTGGAAACACCATATATTTT

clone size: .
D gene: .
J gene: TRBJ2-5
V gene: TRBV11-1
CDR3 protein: CASSLARSGFQETQYF
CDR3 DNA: TGTGCCAGCAGCTTAGCGCGTTCAGGTTTCCAAGAGACCCAGTACTTC

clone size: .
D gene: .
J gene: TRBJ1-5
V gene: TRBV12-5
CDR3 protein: CASGRQGGNQPQHF
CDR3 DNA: TGTGCTAGTGGACGTCAGGGTGGCAATCAGCCCCAGCATTTT

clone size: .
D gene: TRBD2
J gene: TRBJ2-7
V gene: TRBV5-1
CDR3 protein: CASSPMTSDGEQYF
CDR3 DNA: TGCGCCAGCAGCCCGATGACTAGCGACGGCGAGCAGTACTTC

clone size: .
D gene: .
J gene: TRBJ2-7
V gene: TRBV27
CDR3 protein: CASSGRTPPYEQYF
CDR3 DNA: TGTGCCAGCAGTGGAAGGACACCACCCTACGAGCAGTACTTC

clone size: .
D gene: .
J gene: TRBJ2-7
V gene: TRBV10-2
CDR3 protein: CASEGRVHEQYF
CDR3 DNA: TGCGCCAGCGAAGGCAGGGTCCACGAGCAGTACTTC

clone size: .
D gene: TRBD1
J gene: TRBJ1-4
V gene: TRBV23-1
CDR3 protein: CASSQRDRGDNEKLFF
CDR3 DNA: TGCGCCAGCAGTCAACGGGACAGGGGGGATAATGAAAAACTGTTTTTT

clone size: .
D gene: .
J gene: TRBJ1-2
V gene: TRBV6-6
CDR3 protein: CASSYAENYGYTF
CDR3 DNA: TGTGCCAGCAGTTACGCGGAAAACTATGGCTACACCTTC

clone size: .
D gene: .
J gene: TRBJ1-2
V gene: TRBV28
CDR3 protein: CASSSIDRVSYGYTF
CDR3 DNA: TGTGCCAGCAGTTCGATCGACAGAGTATCCTATGGCTACACCTTC

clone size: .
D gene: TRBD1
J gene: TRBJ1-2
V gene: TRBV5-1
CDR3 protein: CASSPKGQGTSGYTF
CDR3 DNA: TGCGCCAGCAGCCCAAAGGGACAGGGGACGAGTGGCTACACCTTC

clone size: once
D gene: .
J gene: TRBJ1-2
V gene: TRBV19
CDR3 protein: CASSIFSRGSEGYTF
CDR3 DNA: TGTGCCAGTAGTATATTTTCTCGGGGATCGGAAGGCTACACCTTC

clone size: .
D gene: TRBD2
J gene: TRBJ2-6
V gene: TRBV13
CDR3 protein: CASSFLYERELIWFSGANVLTF
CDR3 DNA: TGTGCCAGCAGCTTTTTATATGAGCGGGAGCTCATATGGTTCTCTGGGGCCAACGTCCTGACTTTC

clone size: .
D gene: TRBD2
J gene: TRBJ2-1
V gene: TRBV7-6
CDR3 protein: CASSAGTSGPSYNEQFF
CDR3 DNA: TGTGCCAGCAGCGCCGGGACTAGCGGCCCCTCCTACAATGAGCAGTTCTTC

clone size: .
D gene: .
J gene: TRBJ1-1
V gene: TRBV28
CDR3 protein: CASSSQGSRTEAFF
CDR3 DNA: TGTGCCAGCAGTTCCCAGGGCAGCCGCACTGAAGCTTTCTTT

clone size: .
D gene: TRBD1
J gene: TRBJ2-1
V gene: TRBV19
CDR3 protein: CASSIARGGQDPYNEQFF
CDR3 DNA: TGTGCCAGTAGTATCGCCCGGGGTGGACAGGACCCTTACAATGAGCAGTTCTTC

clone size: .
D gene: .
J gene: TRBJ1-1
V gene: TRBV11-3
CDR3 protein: CASSFQANTEAFF
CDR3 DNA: TGTGCCAGCAGCTTCCAAGCGAACACTGAAGCTTTCTTT

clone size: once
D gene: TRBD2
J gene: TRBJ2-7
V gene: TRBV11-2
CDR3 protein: CASTLRPWGTKSEQYF
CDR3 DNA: TGTGCCAGCACGCTTAGACCTTGGGGGACTAAGAGCGAGCAGTACTTC

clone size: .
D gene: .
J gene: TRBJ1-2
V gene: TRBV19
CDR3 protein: CASRVKIGTNSDYGYTF
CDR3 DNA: TGTGCCAGCAGGGTTAAGATCGGGACAAACTCAGACTATGGCTACACCTTC

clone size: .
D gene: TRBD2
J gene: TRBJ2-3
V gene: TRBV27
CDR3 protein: CASRGIGRASGTQYF
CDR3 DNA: TGTGCCAGCAGAGGGATTGGGAGGGCCAGCGGTACGCAGTATTTT

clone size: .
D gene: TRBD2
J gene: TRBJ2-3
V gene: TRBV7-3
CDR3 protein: CASSPHGLAGEDTQYF
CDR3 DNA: TGTGCCAGCAGCCCCCACGGACTAGCGGGAGAAGATACGCAGTATTTT

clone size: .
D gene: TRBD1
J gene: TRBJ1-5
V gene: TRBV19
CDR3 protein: CASSRTGGGQPQHF
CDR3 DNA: TGTGCCAGTAGTAGGACAGGGGGCGGTCAGCCCCAGCATTTT

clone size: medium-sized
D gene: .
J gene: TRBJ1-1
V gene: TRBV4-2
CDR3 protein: CASSQYTEAFF
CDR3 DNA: TGTGCCAGCAGCCAGTATACTGAAGCTTTCTTT

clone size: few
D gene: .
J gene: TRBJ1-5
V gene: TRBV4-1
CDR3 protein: CASSVEGSNQPQHF
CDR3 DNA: TGCGCCAGCAGCGTCGAGGGTAGCAATCAGCCCCAGCATTTT

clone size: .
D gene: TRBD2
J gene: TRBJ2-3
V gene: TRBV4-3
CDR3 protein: CASSLAGGGDTQYF
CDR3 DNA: TGCGCCAGCAGCCTAGCGGGAGGCGGTGATACGCAGTATTTT

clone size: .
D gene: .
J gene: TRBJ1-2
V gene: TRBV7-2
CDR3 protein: CASSASGTYYGYTF
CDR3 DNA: TGTGCCAGCAGCGCCTCAGGGACTTACTATGGCTACACCTTC

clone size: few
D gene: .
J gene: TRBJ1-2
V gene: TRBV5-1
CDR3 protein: CASRLNTGTSYGYTF
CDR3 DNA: TGCGCCAGCAGACTAAATACCGGGACATCCTATGGCTACACCTTC

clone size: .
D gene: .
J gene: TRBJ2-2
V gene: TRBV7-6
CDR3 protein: CASSLVRAKNTGELFF
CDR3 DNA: TGTGCCAGCAGCTTAGTTCGAGCGAAGAACACCGGGGAGCTGTTTTTT

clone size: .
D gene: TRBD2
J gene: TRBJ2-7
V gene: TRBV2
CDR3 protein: CASSWTSGGASYEQYF
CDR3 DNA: TGTGCCAGCAGTTGGACTAGCGGGGGGGCCTCCTACGAGCAGTACTTC

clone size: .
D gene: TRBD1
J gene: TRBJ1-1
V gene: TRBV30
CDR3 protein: CAWSVGQGDTEAFF
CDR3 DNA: TGTGCCTGGAGTGTAGGACAGGGGGACACTGAAGCTTTCTTT

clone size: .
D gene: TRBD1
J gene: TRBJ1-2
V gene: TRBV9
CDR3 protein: CASSGLTGGIYGYTF
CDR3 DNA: TGTGCCAGCAGCGGCTTGACAGGGGGCATATATGGCTACACCTTC

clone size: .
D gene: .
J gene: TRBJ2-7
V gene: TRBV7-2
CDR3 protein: CASSKRYEQYF
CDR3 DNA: TGTGCCAGCAGCAAGCGCTACGAGCAGTACTTC

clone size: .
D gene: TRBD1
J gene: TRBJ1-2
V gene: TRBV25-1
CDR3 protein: CASSRQGIDGYTF
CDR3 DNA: TGTGCCAGCAGTCGACAGGGAATTGATGGCTACACCTTC

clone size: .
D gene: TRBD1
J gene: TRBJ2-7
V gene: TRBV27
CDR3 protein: CASSYTGTGAYEQYF
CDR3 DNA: TGTGCCAGCAGTTACACCGGGACAGGGGCCTACGAGCAGTACTTC

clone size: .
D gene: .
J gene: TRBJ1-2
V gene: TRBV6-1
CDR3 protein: CASSARGYGYTF
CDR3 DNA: TGTGCCAGCAGTGCTAGGGGGTATGGCTACACCTTC

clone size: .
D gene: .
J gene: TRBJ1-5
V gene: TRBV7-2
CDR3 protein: CASSLEADRNQPQHF
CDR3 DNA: TGTGCCAGCAGCTTAGAAGCCGATCGCAATCAGCCCCAGCATTTT

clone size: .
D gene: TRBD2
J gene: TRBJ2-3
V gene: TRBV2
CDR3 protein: CASSATSGGPVDTQYF
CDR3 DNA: TGTGCCAGCAGTGCGACTAGCGGGGGGCCTGTTGATACGCAGTATTTT

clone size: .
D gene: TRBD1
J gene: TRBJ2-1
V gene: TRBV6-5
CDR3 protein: CASSRQGAAYNEQFF
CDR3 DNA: TGTGCCAGCAGTAGACAGGGGGCGGCCTACAATGAGCAGTTCTTC

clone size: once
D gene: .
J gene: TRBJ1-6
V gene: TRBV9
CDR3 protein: CASNIAGGNSPLHF
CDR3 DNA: TGTGCCAGCAACATAGCGGGGGGAAATTCACCCCTCCACTTT

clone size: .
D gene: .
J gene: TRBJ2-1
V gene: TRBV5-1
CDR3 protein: CASSRDTNSYNEQFF
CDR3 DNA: TGCGCCAGCAGCCGGGACACCAACTCCTACAATGAGCAGTTCTTC

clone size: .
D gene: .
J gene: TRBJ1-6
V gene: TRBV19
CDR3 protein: CASSITPGSDNSPLHF
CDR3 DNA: TGTGCCAGTAGTATTACTCCGGGATCCGATAATTCACCCCTCCACTTT

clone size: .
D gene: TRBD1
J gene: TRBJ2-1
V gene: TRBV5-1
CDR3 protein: CASTRWQGAREQFF
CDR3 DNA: TGCGCCAGCACTCGTTGGCAGGGGGCCAGAGAGCAGTTCTTC

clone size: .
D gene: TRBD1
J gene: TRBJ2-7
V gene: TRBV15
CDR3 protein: CATSRASGTGGYEQYF
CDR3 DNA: TGTGCCACCAGCAGAGCCTCCGGGACAGGGGGTTACGAGCAGTACTTC